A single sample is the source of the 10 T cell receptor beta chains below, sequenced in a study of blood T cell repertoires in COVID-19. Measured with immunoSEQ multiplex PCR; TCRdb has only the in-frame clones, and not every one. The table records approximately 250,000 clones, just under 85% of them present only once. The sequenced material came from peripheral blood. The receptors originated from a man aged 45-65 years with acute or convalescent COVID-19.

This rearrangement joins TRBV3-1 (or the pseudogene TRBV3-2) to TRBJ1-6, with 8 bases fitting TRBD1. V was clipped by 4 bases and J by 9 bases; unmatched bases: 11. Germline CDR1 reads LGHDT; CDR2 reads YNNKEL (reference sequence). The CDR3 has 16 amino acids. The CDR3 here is CASSPTGQGRGSPLHF. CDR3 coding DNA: TGTGCCAGCAGCCCCACCGGACAGGGACGAGGTTCACCCCTCCACTTT.

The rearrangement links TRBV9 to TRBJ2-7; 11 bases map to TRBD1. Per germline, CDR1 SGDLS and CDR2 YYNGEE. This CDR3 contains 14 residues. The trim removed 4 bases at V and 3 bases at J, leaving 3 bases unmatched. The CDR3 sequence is CASSSGTGGYEQYF. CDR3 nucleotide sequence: TGTGCCAGCAGCTCCGGGACAGGGGGCTACGAGCAGTACTTC.

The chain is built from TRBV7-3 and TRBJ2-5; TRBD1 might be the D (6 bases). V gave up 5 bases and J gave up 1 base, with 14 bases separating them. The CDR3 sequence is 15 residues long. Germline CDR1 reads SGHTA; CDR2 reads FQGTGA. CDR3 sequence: CASSPDRLSQETQYF. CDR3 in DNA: TGTGCCAGCAGCCCAGACAGGTTATCCCAAGAGACCCAGTACTTC.

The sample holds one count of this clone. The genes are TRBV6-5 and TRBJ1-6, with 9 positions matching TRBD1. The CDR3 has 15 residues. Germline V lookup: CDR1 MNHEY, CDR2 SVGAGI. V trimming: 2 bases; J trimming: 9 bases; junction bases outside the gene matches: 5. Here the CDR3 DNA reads TGTGCCAGCAGTTACGGGGGACAGGGTCGTTCACCCCTCCACTTT. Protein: CASSYGGQGRSPLHF.

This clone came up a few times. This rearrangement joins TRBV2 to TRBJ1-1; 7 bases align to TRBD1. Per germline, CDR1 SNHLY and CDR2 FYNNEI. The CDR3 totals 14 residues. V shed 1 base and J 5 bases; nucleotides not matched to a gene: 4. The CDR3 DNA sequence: TGTGCCAGCAGTGAAGACAGGGGAATAACTGAAGCTTTCTTT. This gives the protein CASSEDRGITEAFF.

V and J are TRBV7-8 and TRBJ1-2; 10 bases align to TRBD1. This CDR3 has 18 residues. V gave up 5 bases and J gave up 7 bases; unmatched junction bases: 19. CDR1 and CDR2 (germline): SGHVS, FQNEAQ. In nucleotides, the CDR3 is TGTGCCAGCAGCCTGTTGCTTTTGCCGGGACAGGGGTCGTTTGGCTACACCTTC. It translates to CASSLLLLPGQGSFGYTF.

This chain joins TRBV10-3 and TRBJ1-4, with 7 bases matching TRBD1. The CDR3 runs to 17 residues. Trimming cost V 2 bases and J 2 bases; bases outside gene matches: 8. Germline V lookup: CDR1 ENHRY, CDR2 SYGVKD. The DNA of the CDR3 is TGTGCCATCAGTGAGACCGGGCCGGGACAGACTAATGAAAAACTGTTTTTT. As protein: CAISETGPGQTNEKLFF.

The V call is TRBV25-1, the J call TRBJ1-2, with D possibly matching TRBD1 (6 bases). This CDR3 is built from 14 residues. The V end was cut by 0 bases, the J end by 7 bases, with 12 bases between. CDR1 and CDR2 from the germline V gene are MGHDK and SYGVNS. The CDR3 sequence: CASSEYSLRGGYTF. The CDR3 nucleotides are TGTGCCAGCAGTGAATATAGCCTCAGGGGTGGCTACACCTTC.

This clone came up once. CDR3 nucleotides: TGCAGCGTTGAACCCACGTTCCAGGCTGCTAACTATGGCTACACCTTC. It codes for CSVEPTFQAANYGYTF. The chain combines TRBV29-1 with TRBJ1-2; D unresolved. CDR3 length equals 16 residues. The V gene's germline CDR1 is SQVTM and CDR2 ANQGSEA. V was cut by 2 bases and J by 0 bases, with 16 bases left in between.

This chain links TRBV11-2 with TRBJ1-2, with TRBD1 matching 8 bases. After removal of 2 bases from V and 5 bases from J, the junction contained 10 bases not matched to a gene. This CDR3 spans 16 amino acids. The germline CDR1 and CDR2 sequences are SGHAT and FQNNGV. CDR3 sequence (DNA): TGTGCCAGCAGCTTAAACGGACAGGGACCTCTGTATGGCTACACCTTC. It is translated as CASSLNGQGPLYGYTF.